This record looks at one TCR beta chain sequence and its context. Antigen specificity is unknown. The CDR3 extends over 12 amino acids. Trimming removed 5 bases from V and 6 bases from J, with 11 bases in between. Germline V gives CDR1 SGHAT, CDR2 FQNNGV. The sample belongs to a study of cytomegalovirus exposure and HLA in healthy donors. Study results and limitations: High specificity and sensitivity for cytomegalovirus status were reported for the classifier.

PCR involved 60 Vbeta and 13 Jbeta primers. Assay used: immunoSEQ multiplex PCR; TCRdb lists only in-frame clones, some missing. The data contain hundreds of thousands of clones, about 77% of them singletons. The sequenced sample was PBMCs. This chain uses TRBV11-2 with TRBJ2-7; D call uncertain. This sequence originates from a boy younger than 18 in good health and CMV-seronegative. CDR3 loop: CASSLVTTEQYF. The CDR3 nucleotides read TGTGCCAGCAGCCTAGTAACTACCGAGCAGTACTTC.